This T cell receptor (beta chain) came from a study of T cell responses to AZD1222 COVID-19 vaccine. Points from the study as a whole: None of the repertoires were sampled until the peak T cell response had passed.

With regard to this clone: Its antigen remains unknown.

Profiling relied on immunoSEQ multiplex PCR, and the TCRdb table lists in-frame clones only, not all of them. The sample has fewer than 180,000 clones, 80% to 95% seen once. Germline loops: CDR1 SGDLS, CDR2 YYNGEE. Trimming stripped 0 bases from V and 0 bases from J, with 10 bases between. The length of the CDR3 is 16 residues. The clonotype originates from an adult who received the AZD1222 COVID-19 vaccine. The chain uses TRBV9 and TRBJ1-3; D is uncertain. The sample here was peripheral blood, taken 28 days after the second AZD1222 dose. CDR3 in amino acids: CASSVAARSSGNTIYF. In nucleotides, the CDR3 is TGTGCCAGCAGCGTAGCGGCGAGGAGCTCTGGAAACACCATATATTTT.